The clone carrying this T cell receptor beta chain was detected ten times or more. The target antigen is unknown. Trimming took off 1 base at V and 3 bases at J, with 6 bases between the two ends. Germline CDR1 reads SEHNR; CDR2 reads FQNEAQ (reference sequence). CDR3 length equals 13 residues. No ophthalmopathy progression within 18 months constituted stable Graves' hyperthyroidism. The source of the sample is a study of T cells in Graves' hyperthyroidism and ophthalmopathy. Study-wide findings and caveats: The authors' 13 V-J model separated ophthalmopathy from stable hyperthyroidism.

The source material, RNA transcripts, was used to amplify TCR beta CDR3 regions. Initially, a first-round RT-PCR of the TCR CDR3 employed the HTBI primer set. TCRdb re-analysed the multiplex PCR reads in MiXCR, keeping a single row per CDR3 protein. The sample carries 300,000 to 400,000 distinct CDR3 sequences, 14% recorded once. The specimen sequenced was blood. V is TRBV7-9 and J is TRBJ2-5; unclear D gene. The receptor comes from a woman in her fifties or sixties with Graves' hyperthyroidism. The CDR3 DNA is TGTGCCAGCAGCTTAGGGCAGAAAGAGACCCAGTACTTC. It codes for CASSLGQKETQYF.